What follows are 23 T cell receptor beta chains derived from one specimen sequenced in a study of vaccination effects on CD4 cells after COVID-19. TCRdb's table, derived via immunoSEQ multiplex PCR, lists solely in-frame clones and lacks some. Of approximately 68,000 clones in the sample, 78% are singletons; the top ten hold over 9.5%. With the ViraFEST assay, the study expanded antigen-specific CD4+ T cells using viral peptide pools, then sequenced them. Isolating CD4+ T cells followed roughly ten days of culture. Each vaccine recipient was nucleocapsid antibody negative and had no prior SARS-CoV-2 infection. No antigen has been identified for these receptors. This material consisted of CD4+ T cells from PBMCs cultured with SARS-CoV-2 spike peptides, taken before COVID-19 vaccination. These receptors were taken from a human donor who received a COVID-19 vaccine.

CDR3 amino acids: CASSPRVVRVSQVDTIYF. In nucleotides, the CDR3 is TGTGCCAGCAGCCCCCGCGTTGTCAGGGTTAGTCAGGTGGACACCATATATTTT. The V and J genes are TRBV7-8 and TRBJ1-3, with D possibly matching TRBD1 (5 bases). The CDR3 runs to 18 residues. Germline CDR1 reads SGHVS; CDR2 reads FQNEAQ. Between the trimmed V and J ends, which lost 5 bases and 8 bases, there was a span of 28 bases.

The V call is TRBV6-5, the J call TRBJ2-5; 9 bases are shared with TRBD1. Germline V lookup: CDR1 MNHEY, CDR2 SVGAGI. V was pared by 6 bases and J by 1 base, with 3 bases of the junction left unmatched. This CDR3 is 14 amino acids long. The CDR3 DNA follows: TGTGCCAGCAGCTACAGGGGGCTCCAAGAGACCCAGTACTTC. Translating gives CASSYRGLQETQYF.

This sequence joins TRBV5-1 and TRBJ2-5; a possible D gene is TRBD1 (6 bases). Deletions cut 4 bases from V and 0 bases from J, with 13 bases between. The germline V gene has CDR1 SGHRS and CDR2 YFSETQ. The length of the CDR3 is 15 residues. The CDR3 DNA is TGCGCCAGCAGCACCACAGGGAACAACCAAGAGACCCAGTACTTC. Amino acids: CASSTTGNNQETQYF.

As DNA, the CDR3 is TGTGCCACCAGTGAAACCGGGACTGATCAAGAGACCCAGTACTTC. Its protein product is CATSETGTDQETQYF. V gene TRBV24-1 combines with J gene TRBJ2-5; tentative D call: TRBD2 (6 bases). Trimming left V 4 bases short and J 2 bases short, with 13 bases between. This CDR3 is built from 15 residues. CDR1 is KGHDR and CDR2 is SFDVKD in the germline V gene.

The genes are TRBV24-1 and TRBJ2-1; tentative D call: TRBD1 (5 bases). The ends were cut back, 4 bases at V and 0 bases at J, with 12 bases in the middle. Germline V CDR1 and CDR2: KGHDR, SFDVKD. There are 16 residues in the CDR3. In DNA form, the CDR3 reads TGTGCCACCAGTGACAAGGACATGTACTCCTACAATGAGCAGTTCTTC. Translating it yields CATSDKDMYSYNEQFF.

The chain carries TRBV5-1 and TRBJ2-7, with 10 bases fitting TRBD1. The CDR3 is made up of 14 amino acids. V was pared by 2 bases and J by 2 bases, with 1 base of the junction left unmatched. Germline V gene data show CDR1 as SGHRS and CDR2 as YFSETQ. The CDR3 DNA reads TGCGCCAGCAGCTTCGACAGGGGGCCCTACGAGCAGTACGTC. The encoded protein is CASSFDRGPYEQYV.

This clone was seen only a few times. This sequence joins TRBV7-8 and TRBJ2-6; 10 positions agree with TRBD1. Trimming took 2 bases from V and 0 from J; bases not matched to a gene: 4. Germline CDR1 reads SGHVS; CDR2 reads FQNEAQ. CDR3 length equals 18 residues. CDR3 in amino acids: CASSLRDRGISGANVLTF. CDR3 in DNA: TGTGCCAGCAGCTTAAGGGACAGGGGAATCTCTGGGGCCAACGTCCTGACTTTC.

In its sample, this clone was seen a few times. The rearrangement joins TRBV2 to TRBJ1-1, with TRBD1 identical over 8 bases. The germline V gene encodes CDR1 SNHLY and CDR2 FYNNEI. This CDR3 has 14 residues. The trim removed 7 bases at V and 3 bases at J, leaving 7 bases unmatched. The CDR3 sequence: CASMLNRGYTEAFF. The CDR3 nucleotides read TGTGCCAGCATGCTCAACAGGGGGTACACTGAAGCTTTCTTT.

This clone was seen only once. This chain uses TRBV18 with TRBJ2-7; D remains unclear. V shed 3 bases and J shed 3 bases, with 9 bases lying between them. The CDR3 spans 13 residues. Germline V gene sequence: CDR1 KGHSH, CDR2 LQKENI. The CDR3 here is CASSPRLHYEQYV. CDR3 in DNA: TGTGCCAGCTCACCGCGGCTTCACTACGAGCAGTACGTC.

The chain's CDR3 is CSARDQRKLFF. CDR3 sequence (DNA): TGCAGTGCTAGAGATCAGAGAAAACTGTTTTTT. This chain uses TRBV20-1 with TRBJ1-4; D ambiguous. V dropped 0 bases and J dropped 10 bases, with 6 bases sitting between them. CDR1 is DFQATT and CDR2 is SNEGSKA in the germline V gene (reference sequence). This CDR3 comprises 11 residues.

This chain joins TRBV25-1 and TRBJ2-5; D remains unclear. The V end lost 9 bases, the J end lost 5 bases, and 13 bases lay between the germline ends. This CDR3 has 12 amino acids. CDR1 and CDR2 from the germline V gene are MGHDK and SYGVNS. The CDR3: CASSTGMETQYF. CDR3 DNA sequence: TGTGCCAGTAGTACTGGAATGGAGACCCAGTACTTC. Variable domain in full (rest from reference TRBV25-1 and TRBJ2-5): EADIYQTPRYLVIGTGKKITLECSQTMGHDKMYWYQQDPGMELHLIHYSYGVNSTEKGDLSSESTVSRIRTEHFPLTLESARPSHTSQYLCASSTGMETQYFGPGTRLLVL.

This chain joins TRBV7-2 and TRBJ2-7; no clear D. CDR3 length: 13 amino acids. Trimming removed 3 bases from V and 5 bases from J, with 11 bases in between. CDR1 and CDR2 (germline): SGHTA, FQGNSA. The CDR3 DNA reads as TGTGCCAGCAGCTTGCGGAGTCAGAACGAGCAGTACGTC. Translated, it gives CASSLRSQNEQYV.

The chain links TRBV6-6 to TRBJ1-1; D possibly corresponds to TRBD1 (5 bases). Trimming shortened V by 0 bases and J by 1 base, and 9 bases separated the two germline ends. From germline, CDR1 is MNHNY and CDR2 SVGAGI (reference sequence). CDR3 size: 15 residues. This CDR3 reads CASSYSQGGNTEAFF. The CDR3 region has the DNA TGTGCCAGCAGTTACTCTCAGGGAGGGAACACTGAAGCTTTCTTT.

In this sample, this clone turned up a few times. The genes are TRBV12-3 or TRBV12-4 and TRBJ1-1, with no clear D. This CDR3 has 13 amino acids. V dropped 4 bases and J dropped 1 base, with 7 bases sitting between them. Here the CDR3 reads CASSSVKNTEAFF. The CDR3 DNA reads TGTGCCAGCAGTTCCGTTAAGAACACTGAAGCTTTCTTT.

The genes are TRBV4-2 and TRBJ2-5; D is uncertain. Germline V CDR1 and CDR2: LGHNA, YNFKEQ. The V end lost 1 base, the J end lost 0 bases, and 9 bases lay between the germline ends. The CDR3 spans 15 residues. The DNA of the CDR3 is TGTGCCAGCAGCCAAGTCCTCAAGTACCAAGAGACCCAGTACTTC. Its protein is CASSQVLKYQETQYF.

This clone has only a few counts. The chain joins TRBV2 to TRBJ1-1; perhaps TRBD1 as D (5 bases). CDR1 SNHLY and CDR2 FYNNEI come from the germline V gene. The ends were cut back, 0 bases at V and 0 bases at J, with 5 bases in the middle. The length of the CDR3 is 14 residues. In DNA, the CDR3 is TGTGCCAGCAGTGAAGCAGGGGTGAACACTGAAGCTTTCTTT. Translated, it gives CASSEAGVNTEAFF.

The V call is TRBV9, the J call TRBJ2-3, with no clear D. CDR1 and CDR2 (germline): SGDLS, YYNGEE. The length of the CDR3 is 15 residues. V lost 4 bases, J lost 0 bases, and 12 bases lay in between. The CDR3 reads CASSSRPISTDTQYF. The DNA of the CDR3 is TGTGCCAGCAGCTCCAGACCGATTAGCACAGATACGCAGTATTTT.

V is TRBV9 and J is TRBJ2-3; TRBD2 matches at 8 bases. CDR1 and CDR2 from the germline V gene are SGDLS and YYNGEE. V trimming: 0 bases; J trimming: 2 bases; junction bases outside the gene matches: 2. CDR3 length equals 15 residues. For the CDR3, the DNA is TGTGCCAGCAGCGTAGTAGCGGGGCTCACAGATACGCAGTATTTT. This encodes CASSVVAGLTDTQYF.

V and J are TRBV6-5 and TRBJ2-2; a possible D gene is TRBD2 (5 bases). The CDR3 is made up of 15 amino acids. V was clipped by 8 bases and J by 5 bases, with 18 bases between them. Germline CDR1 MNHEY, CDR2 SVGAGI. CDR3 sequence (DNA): TGTGCCAGCGGCCGAGGGCGAGGGTTTACCGGGGAGCTGTTTTTT. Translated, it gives CASGRGRGFTGELFF.

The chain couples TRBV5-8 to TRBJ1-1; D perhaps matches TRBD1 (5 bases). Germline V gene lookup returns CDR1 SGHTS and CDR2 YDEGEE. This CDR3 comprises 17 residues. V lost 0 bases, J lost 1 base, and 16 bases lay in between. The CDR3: CASSLGPDRTPNTEAFF. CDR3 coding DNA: TGTGCCAGCAGCTTGGGTCCGGATAGGACACCGAACACTGAAGCTTTCTTT. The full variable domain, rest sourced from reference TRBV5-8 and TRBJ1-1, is EAGVTQSPTHLIKTRGQQATLRCSPISGHTSVYWYQQALGLGLQFLLWYDEGEERNRGNFPPRFSGRQFPNYSSELNVNALELEDSALYLCASSLGPDRTPNTEAFFGQGTRLTVV.

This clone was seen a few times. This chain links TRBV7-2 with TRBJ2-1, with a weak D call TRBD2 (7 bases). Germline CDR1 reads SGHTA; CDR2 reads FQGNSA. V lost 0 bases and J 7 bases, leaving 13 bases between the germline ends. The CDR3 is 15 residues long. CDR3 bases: TGTGCCAGCAGCTTAGCGGGGGGGCACGGGAATGAGCAGTTCTTC. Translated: CASSLAGGHGNEQFF.

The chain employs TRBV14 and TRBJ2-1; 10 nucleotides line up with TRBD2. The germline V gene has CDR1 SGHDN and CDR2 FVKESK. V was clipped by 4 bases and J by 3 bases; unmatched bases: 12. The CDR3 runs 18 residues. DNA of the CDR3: TGTGCCAGCAGCCTAGGGCGGAGCGGGGGGGCTAGCTACAATGAGCAGTTCTTC. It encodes CASSLGRSGGASYNEQFF.

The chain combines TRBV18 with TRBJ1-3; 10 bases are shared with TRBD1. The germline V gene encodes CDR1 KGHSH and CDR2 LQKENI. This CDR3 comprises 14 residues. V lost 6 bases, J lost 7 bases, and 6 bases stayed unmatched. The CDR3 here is CASSPTGQGNTIYF. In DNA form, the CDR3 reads TGTGCCAGCTCCCCGACGGGACAGGGGAACACCATATATTTT.